This TCR beta chain was sequenced for a study of tumor-infiltrating lymphocytes in primary liver carcinoma. Study at large: Patients comprised men and women whose ages fell between 30 and 69 years. Samples had roughly 3.65 to 7.5 million productive TCRbeta reads, comparable between tissue types. Study-wide results and limits: Tumors reached a significantly greater top-250-clone fraction than blood did (p = 0.039).

The CDR3 is 13 residues long. Trimming stripped 6 bases from V and 1 base from J, with 7 bases between. From around 0.5 ug of total RNA, TCR beta-specific cDNA was reverse-transcribed using a constant-region primer. ARM-PCR was slightly modified, and three nested multiplex PCR rounds with it gave rise to the TCR beta libraries. A C-beta reverse primer was combined with TRBV1-TRBV30 forward primers in the first two PCR rounds, and each round had approximately 10 cycles. One entry per CDR3 protein results from TCRdb running MiXCR on the multiplex PCR reads. This sample has about 180,000 distinct CDR3 sequences; over 50% occur once, and the top ten carry around three quarters. This clonotype was counted only a few times. What it recognizes is unknown. Germline DNA was also extracted, and blood RNA was taken from unsorted whole blood.

The specimen was peripheral blood. The receptor was isolated from a man aged 35 to 55 with primary liver carcinoma and hepatitis B virus infection. The chain carries TRBV12-3 or TRBV12-4 and TRBJ2-4; D not certain. This chain's CDR3 is CASSPTAKNIQYF. The CDR3 coding sequence is TGTGCCAGCAGCCCGACGGCCAAAAACATTCAGTACTTC.